Listed here are 25 T cell receptor beta chains from one sample, sequenced in a study of CD8+ T cells in alopecia areata. Sequencing used cDNA as its template, made by extracting RNA and reverse transcribing it. TCRdb's table, derived via immunoSEQ multiplex PCR, lists solely in-frame clones and lacks some. The table lists 130,000 or so clones, around 50% of them singletons. Sequencing was performed on NKG2D-low CD8+ T cells sorted from blood. These receptors all stem from a human donor with alopecia areata.

This clone was seen more than once but under ten times. The rearrangement uses TRBV2 and TRBJ2-1; the D gene is possibly TRBD2 (6 bases). The CDR3 length is 14 residues. V lost 3 bases to trimming and J lost 2 bases, with 8 bases between them. Germline V gene sequence: CDR1 SNHLY, CDR2 FYNNEI. CDR3 nucleotides: TGTGCCAGCAGTGATACGGGGGCCTACAATGAGCAGTTCTTC. It is translated as CASSDTGAYNEQFF.

This chain joins TRBV9 and TRBJ2-7; D may be TRBD1 (6 bases). V was clipped by 4 bases and J by 1 base, with 12 bases between them. This CDR3 contains 14 residues. Per the germline V gene, CDR1 is SGDLS and CDR2 is YYNGEE. The CDR3 DNA reads TGTGCCAGCAGCCTTAGGACAGAATCCTACGAGCAGTACTTC. This translates into CASSLRTESYEQYF.

The genes are TRBV29-1 and TRBJ2-2, with 12 nucleotides matching TRBD2. V lost 5 bases and J lost 9; bases outside the gene matches: 7. The CDR3 is made up of 14 amino acids. Germline V gives CDR1 SQVTM, CDR2 ANQGSEA. The CDR3 coding sequence is TGCAGCGTTACCTCTAGCGGGAGGGGGAGGGAGCTGTTTTTT. Translating gives CSVTSSGRGRELFF.

This clone was counted between two and nine times. This chain connects TRBV7-9 to TRBJ2-7; D call uncertain. The germline V gene encodes CDR1 SEHNR and CDR2 FQNEAQ (reference sequence). The CDR3 is 14 residues long. Trimming stripped 1 base from V and 5 bases from J, with 12 bases between. CDR3 nucleotide sequence: TGTGCCAGCAGCTTAGATGGGTCTGGGAACGAGCAGTACTTC. This codes for CASSLDGSGNEQYF.

The chain recombines TRBV4-1 with TRBJ2-7; D possibly corresponds to TRBD1 (6 bases). Per germline, CDR1 MGHRA and CDR2 YSYEKL. CDR3 length: 13 residues. V shed 1 base and J shed 5 bases, with 9 bases lying between them. CDR3 DNA: TGCGCCAGCAGCCAAGCTAGGGACAACGAGCAGTACTTC. Translated: CASSQARDNEQYF.

The chain has TRBV25-1 and TRBJ2-7, with TRBD1 matching over 10 bases. Trimming cost V 11 bases and J 0 bases; bases outside gene matches: 4. Germline V lookup: CDR1 MGHDK, CDR2 SYGVNS. The CDR3 contains 13 residues. In nucleotides, the CDR3 is TGTGCCTCGGGACAGGGGATCTCCTACGAGCAGTACTTC. Its protein is CASGQGISYEQYF.

The gene calls are TRBV2 and TRBJ2-1, with a possible D match to TRBD2 (5 bases). CDR1 and CDR2 from the germline V gene are SNHLY and FYNNEI. Deletions cut 7 bases from V and 8 bases from J, with 6 bases between. This CDR3 comprises 10 residues. The CDR3 nucleotides are TGTGCCAGCACGGGGTATGAGCAGTTCTTC. It specifies CASTGYEQFF.

The chain is built from TRBV29-1 and TRBJ2-7; the D gene is possibly TRBD2 (5 bases). The CDR3 sequence is 12 residues long. The germline V gene has CDR1 SQVTM and CDR2 ANQGSEA. V lost 1 base, J lost 4 bases, and 8 bases lay in between. CDR3 DNA: TGCAGCGTTGAAGGGAGGCGATACGAGCAGTACTTC. It translates to CSVEGRRYEQYF.

DNA for the CDR3: TGTGCCAGCAGCCGACTAGCGGGAGTTATCAATGAGCAGTTCTTC. This encodes CASSRLAGVINEQFF. This chain links TRBV14 with TRBJ2-1, with 12 bases matching TRBD2. The length of the CDR3 is 15 residues. J lost 6 bases, V lost 4 bases, and 4 bases had no gene match. The germline gives CDR1 SGHDN, CDR2 FVKESK. Based on the CDR3 plus reference TRBV14 and TRBJ2-1, the full variable domain is EAGVTQFPSHSVIEKGQTVTLRCDPISGHDNLYWYRRVMGKEIKFLLHFVKESKQDESGMPNNRFLAERTGGTYSTLKVQPAELEDSGVYFCASSRLAGVINEQFFGPGTRLTVL.

In its sample, this clone was seen a few times. This sequence joins TRBV7-9 and TRBJ2-2; D is possibly TRBD1 (6 bases). CDR3 length equals 15 residues. V lost 5 bases, J lost 3 bases, and 13 bases lay in between. Per germline, CDR1 SEHNR and CDR2 FQNEAQ (reference sequence). The CDR3 reads CASSRTGIYTGELFF. The CDR3 DNA follows: TGTGCCAGCAGCCGTACAGGGATTTACACCGGGGAGCTGTTTTTT. Full variable domain (outside the CDR3, taken from reference TRBV7-9 and TRBJ2-2): DTGVSQNPRHKITKRGQNVTFRCDPISEHNRLYWYRQTLGQGPEFLTYFQNEAQLEKSRLLSDRFSAERPKGSFSTLEIQRTEQGDSAMYLCASSRTGIYTGELFFGEGSRLTVL.

The rearrangement links TRBV7-8 to TRBJ2-7; D is uncertain. Trimming removed 2 bases from V and 0 bases from J, with 8 bases in between. Germline V gene sequence: CDR1 SGHVS, CDR2 FQNEAQ. The CDR3 runs to 14 residues. CDR3 sequence reads: CASSLSQTSYEQYF. DNA for the CDR3: TGTGCCAGCAGCTTAAGCCAGACCTCCTACGAGCAGTACTTC. The whole variable domain, remainder taken from reference TRBV7-8 and TRBJ2-7, is GAGVSQSPRYKVAKRGQDVALRCDPISGHVSLFWYQQALGQGPEFLTYFQNEAQLDKSGLPSDRFFAERPEGSVSTLKIQRTQQEDSAVYLCASSLSQTSYEQYFGPGTRLTVT.

This sequence joins TRBV9 and TRBJ1-2; 7 positions match TRBD1. CDR1 and CDR2 from the germline V gene are SGDLS and YYNGEE. CDR3 size: 13 residues. V dropped 3 bases and J dropped 5; count of bases not matched to a gene: 4. The CDR3 DNA reads as TGTGCCAGCAGCGGGACAGGATATTATGGCTACACCTTC. Its protein product is CASSGTGYYGYTF.

This clone has a handful of counts. V gene TRBV29-1 combines with J gene TRBJ2-7, with TRBD2 matching 12 bases. The V and J ends lost 0 bases and 5 bases, in that order; junction bases with no gene match: 5. Germline CDR1 is SQVTM and CDR2 is ANQGSEA. The CDR3 runs to 15 residues. CDR3 DNA sequence: TGCAGCGTTGAAGATTATCGGACTAGCGGGAACGAGCAGTACTTC. Protein product: CSVEDYRTSGNEQYF.

About this clone itself: The same CDR3 can be traced to other DNA sequences in this sample. V gene TRBV9 combines with J gene TRBJ2-2; possible D gene TRBD2, 5 bases. With 5 bases removed from V and 4 bases from J, the gap between germline ends came to 9 bases. Per germline, CDR1 SGDLS and CDR2 YYNGEE. The CDR3 is made up of 13 amino acids. CDR3 sequence reads: CASSAEGTGELFF. Here the CDR3 DNA reads TGTGCCAGCAGTGCCGAGGGCACCGGGGAGCTGTTTTTT.

The chain carries TRBV28 and TRBJ1-2, with a tentative D call TRBD1 (6 bases). Between the trimmed V and J ends, which lost 4 bases and 4 bases, there was a span of 13 bases. This CDR3 is 14 amino acids long. Germline V CDR1 and CDR2: MDHEN, SYDVKM. The CDR3 DNA is TGTGCCAGCAGTTCAACAGGGAGGGCCTATGGCTACACCTTC. Its translation is CASSSTGRAYGYTF.

This chain links TRBV4-1 with TRBJ2-1; TRBD2 agrees at 7 bases. The CDR3 is 15 amino acids. Losses at the gene ends were 3 bases for V and 2 bases for J; bases not matched to a gene: 4. Germline V gene sequence: CDR1 MGHRA, CDR2 YSYEKL. The CDR3 loop reads CASSQGGSTYNEQFF. In DNA, the CDR3 is TGCGCCAGCAGCCAGGGGGGGTCGACCTACAATGAGCAGTTCTTC.

The gene calls are TRBV29-1 and TRBJ2-5; the D gene is possibly TRBD1 (5 bases). V lost 3 bases, J lost 1 base, and 12 bases lay in between. CDR1 and CDR2 from the germline V gene are SQVTM and ANQGSEA. The CDR3 covers 14 residues. CDR3 residues: CSVDSWQGQETQYF. CDR3 DNA: TGCAGCGTTGATTCTTGGCAGGGCCAAGAGACCCAGTACTTC.

The gene calls are TRBV13 and TRBJ1-1; 8 positions match TRBD1. V was pared by 4 bases and J by 11 bases, with 9 bases of the junction left unmatched. The CDR3 totals 13 residues. CDR1 is PRHDT and CDR2 is FYEKMQ in the germline V gene (reference sequence). The CDR3 nucleotides are TGTGCCAGCAGCTCCGGACAGGGTGACGAGGCTTTCTTT. This encodes CASSSGQGDEAFF.

In this sample, this clone turned up a few times. The chain links TRBV29-1 to TRBJ2-3, with 10 bases fitting TRBD1. The germline V gene has CDR1 SQVTM and CDR2 ANQGSEA. V lost 1 base and J lost 8; bases outside the gene matches: 15. The CDR3 has 17 residues. CDR3 in DNA: TGCAGCGTTGAAGTGACGGAGACAGGGGGCGCGTTAGTTACGCAGTATTTT. This codes for CSVEVTETGGALVTQYF.

This chain connects TRBV2 to TRBJ2-1, with no clear D. The V and J ends lost 6 bases and 3 bases respectively, with 12 bases between them. The CDR3 length is 14 residues. CDR1 is SNHLY and CDR2 is FYNNEI in the germline V gene. The CDR3 DNA follows: TGTGCCAGCAGCAAAGAGTCGGGCTACAATGAGCAGTTCTTC. Protein: CASSKESGYNEQFF.

This clone was counted a few times. The chain links TRBV29-1 to TRBJ1-1; no clear D gene. The CDR3 contains 11 residues. V lost 4 bases and J lost 0, with 3 bases in between. CDR1 and CDR2 from the germline V gene are SQVTM and ANQGSEA. This CDR3 reads CSVGMNTEAFF. The DNA of the CDR3 is TGCAGCGTTGGTATGAACACTGAAGCTTTCTTT.

In its sample, this clone was seen a few times. J is TRBJ2-1 and V is TRBV30; 11 positions match TRBD2. V shed 1 base and J 7 bases; nucleotides not matched to a gene: 12. The length of the CDR3 is 17 residues. CDR1 and CDR2 (germline): GTSNPN, SVGIG (reference sequence). CDR3 in amino acids: CAWSEAVPTSGRNEQFF. Written as DNA, the CDR3 is TGTGCCTGGAGTGAGGCGGTCCCAACTAGCGGGAGAAATGAGCAGTTCTTC. Drawing the rest from reference TRBV30 and TRBJ2-1, the complete variable domain is SQTIHQWPATLVQPVGSPLSLECTVEGTSNPNLYWYRQAAGRGLQLLFYSVGIGQISSEVPQNLSASRPQDRQFILSSKKLLLSDSGFYLCAWSEAVPTSGRNEQFFGPGTRLTVL.

This clone was observed a handful of times. This rearrangement joins TRBV29-1 to TRBJ2-1, with TRBD1 as a possible D gene (6 bases). The germline gives CDR1 SQVTM, CDR2 ANQGSEA. This CDR3 is 12 amino acids long. The ends were cut back, 4 bases at V and 10 bases at J, with 14 bases in the middle. CDR3 coding DNA: TGCAGCGTTGTGGTGCAGGGGTTCGAGCAGTTCTTC. Its translation: CSVVVQGFEQFF.

The rearrangement links TRBV4-1 to TRBJ2-7; 8 bases are a match to TRBD2. After removal of 3 bases from V and 4 bases from J, the junction contained 8 bases not matched to a gene. The length of the CDR3 is 15 residues. From germline, CDR1 is MGHRA and CDR2 YSYEKL. Here the CDR3 reads CASSHRRSGGYEQYF. The CDR3 nucleotides are TGCGCCAGCAGCCATCGACGGAGCGGGGGATACGAGCAGTACTTC.

This sequence joins TRBV29-1 and TRBJ2-2; D is uncertain. V was clipped by 3 bases and J by 5 bases, with 4 bases between them. Looked up from germline, CDR1 is SQVTM and CDR2 is ANQGSEA. The CDR3 runs 11 residues. CDR3 residues: CSVDQTGELFF. DNA for the CDR3: TGCAGCGTTGATCAAACCGGGGAGCTGTTTTTT.